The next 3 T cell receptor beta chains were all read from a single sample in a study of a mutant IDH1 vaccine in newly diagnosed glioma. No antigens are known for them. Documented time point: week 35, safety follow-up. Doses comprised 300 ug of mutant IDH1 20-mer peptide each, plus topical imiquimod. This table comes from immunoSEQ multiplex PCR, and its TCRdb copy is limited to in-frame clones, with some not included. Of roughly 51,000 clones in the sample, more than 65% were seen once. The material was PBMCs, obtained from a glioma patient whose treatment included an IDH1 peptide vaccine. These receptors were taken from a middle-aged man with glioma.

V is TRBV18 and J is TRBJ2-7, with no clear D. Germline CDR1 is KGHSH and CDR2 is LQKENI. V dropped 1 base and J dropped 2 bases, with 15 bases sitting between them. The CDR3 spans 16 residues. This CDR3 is CASSPLITAEPYEQYF. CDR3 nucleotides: TGTGCCAGCTCACCACTCATCACCGCCGAGCCCTACGAGCAGTACTTC.

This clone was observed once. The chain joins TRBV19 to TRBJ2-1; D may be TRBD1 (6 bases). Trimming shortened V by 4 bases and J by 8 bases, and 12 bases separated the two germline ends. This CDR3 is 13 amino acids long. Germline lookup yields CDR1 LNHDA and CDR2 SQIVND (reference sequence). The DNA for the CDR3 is TGTGCCAGTAGTAACACAGGGCTCTATGAGCAGTTCTTC. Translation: CASSNTGLYEQFF.

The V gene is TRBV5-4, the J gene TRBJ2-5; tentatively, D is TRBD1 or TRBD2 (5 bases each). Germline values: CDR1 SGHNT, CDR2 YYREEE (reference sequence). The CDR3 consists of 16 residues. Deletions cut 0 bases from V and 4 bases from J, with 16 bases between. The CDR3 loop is CASSLDAGSRGETQYF. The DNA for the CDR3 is TGTGCCAGCAGCTTGGATGCGGGCTCAAGGGGAGAGACCCAGTACTTC.